This T cell receptor (beta chain) emerged from a study of graft-versus-host responses after intestinal transplantation. Whole-study findings and limits: GvH clones surfaced in recipient marrow, some emerging earlier in ileum or blood.

The repertoire was sequenced with immunoSEQ multiplex PCR; TCRdb's copy has only in-frame clones and lacks some. The sample consists of about 110,000 clones, 87% of them appearing once. CDR3 size: 10 residues. The V end lost 6 bases, the J end lost 9 bases, and 10 bases lay between the germline ends. Looked up from germline, CDR1 is DFQATT and CDR2 is SNEGSKA (reference sequence). A remark on this clone: The target antigen is unknown.

The rearrangement joins TRBV20-1 to TRBJ2-3; D not resolved. The receptor's source is a human donor who was the organ donor for an intestinal transplant. Sequences were derived from unstimulated CD4+ T cells sorted from spleen or lymph node cells, sampled before transplant. Here the CDR3 DNA reads TGCAGTGCAGTAAGTGCGACGCAGTATTTT. Its protein product is CSAVSATQYF.